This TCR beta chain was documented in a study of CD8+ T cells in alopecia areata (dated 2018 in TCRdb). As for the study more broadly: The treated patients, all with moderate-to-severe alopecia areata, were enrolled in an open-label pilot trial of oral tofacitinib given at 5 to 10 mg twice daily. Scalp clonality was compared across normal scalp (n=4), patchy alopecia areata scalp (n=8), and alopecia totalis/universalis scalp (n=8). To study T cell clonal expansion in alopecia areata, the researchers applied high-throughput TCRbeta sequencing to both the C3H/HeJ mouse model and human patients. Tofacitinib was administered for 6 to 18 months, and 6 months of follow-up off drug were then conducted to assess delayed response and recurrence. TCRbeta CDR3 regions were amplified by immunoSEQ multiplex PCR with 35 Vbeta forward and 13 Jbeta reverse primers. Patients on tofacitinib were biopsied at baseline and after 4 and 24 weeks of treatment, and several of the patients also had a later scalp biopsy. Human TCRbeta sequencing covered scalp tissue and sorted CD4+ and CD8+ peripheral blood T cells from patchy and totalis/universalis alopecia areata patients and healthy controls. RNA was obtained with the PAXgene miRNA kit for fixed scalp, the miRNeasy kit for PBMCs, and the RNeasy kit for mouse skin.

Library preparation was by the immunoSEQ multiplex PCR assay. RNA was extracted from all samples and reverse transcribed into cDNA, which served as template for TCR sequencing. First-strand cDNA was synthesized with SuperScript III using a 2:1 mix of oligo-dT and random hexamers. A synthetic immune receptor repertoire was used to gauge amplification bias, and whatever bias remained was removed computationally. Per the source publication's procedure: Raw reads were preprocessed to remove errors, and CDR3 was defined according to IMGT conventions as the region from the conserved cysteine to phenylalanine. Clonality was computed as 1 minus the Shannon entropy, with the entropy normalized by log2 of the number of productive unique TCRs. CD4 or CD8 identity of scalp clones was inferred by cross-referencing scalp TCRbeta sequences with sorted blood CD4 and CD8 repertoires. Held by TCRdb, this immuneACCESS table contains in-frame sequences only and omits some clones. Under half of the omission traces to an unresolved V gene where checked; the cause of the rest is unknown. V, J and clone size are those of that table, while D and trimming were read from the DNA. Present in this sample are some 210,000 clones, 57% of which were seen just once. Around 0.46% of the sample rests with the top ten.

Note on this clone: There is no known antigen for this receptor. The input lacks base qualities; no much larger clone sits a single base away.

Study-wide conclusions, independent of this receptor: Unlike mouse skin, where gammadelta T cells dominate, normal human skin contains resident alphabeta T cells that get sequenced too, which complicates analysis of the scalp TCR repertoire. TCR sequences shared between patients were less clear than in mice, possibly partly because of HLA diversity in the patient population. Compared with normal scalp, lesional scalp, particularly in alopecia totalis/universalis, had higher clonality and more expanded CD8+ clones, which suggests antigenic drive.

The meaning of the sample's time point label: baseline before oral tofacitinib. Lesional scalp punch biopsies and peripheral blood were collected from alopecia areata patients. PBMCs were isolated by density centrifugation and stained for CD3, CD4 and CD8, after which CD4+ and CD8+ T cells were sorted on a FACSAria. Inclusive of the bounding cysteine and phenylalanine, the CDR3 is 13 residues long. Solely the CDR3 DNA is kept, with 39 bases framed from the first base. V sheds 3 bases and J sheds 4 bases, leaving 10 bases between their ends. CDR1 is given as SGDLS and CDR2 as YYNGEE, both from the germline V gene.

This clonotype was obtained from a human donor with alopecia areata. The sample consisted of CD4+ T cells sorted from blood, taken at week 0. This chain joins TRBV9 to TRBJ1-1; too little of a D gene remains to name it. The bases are TGTGCCAGCAGCGACCTCTCGGGCACTGAAGCTTTCTTT. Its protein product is CASSDLSGTEAFF.